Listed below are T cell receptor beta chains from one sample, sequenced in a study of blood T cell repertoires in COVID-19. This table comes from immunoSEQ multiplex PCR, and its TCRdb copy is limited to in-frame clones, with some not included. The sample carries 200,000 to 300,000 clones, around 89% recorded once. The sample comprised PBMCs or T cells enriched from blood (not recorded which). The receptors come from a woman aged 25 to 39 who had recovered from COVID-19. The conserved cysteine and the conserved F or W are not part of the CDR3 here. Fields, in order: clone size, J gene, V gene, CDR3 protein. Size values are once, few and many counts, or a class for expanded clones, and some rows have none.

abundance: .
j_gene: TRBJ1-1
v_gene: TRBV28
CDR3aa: ASKGQGRKTEAF

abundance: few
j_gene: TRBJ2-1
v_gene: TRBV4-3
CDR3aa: ASSQELAGGYNEQF

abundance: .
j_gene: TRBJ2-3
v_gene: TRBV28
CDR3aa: ASSLSRGGSTDTQY

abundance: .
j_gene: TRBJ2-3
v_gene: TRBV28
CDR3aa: ASSGGSGTKDTQY

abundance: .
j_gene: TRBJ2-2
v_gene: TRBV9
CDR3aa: ASSVSGRKNTGELF

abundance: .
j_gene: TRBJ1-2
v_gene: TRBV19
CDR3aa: ASSLGTRKNYGYT

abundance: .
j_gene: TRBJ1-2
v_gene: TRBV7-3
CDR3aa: ASSPQTPGTGSDYGYT

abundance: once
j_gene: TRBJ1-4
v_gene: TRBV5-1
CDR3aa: ASSFRDSPNEKLF

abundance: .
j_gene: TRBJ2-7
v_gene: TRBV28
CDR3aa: ASRTQWAAYEQY

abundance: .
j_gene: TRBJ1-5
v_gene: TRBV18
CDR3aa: ASSPGGTSNQPQH

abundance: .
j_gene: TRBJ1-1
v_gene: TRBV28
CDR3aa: ASTVTGQMNTEAF

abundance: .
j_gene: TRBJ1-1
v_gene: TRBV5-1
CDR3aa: ASSWSGETEAF

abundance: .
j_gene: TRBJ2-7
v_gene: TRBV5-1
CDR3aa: ASSLAGQPSYEQY

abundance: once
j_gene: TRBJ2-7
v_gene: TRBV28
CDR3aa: ASTTRLAGAFW

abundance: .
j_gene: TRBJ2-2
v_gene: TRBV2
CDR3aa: ASNLYGTSAGGELF

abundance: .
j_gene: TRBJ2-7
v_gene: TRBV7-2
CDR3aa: ASSSTGQGSYEQY

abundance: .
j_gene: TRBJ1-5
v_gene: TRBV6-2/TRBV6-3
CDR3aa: ASSQAGTFNQPQH

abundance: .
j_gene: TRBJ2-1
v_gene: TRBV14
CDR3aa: ASSQDRGLRLF

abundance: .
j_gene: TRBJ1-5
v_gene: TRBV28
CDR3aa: ASSLVRQPQH

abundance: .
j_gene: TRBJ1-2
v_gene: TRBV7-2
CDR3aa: ASSLRDKSNYGYT

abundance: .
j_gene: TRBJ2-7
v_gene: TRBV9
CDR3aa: ASSATGTGIYEQY

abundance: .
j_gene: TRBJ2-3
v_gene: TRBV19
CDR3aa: ASTPTSGHTDTQY

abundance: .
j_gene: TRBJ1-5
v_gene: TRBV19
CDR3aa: ASSLRQVGNQPQH

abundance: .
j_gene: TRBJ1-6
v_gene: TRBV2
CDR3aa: ASSNRAANSPLH

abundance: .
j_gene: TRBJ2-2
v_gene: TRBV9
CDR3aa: ASSVRLAGDTGELF

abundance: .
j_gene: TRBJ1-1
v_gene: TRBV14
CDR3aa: ASSSLGPSTEAF

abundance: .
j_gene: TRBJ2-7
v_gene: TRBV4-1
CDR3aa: ASSQERGLGQY

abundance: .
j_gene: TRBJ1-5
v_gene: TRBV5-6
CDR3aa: ASSLRGGVDQPQH

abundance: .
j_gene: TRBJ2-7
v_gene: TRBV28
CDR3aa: ASSSNYEQY

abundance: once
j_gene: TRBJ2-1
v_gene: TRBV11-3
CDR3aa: ASSPQKDEQF

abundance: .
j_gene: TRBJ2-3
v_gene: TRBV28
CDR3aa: ASTYSRDTQY

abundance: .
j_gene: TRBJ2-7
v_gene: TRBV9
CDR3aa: ASSVGPGRDYEQY

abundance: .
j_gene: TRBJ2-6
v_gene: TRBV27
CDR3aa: ASGKGQGMGSGANVLT

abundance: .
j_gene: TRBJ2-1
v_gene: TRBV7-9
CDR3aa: ASSLQREGYNEQF

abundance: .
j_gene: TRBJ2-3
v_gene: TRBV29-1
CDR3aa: SVVGTGSSQPDTQY

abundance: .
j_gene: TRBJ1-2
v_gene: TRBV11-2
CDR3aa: ASSSGTGAQGYT

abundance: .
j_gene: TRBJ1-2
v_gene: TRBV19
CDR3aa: ASSRDSYGYT

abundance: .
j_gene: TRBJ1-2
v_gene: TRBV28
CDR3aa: ASMQPGLNYGYT

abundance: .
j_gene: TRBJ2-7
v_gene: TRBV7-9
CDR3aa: ASSPQAGEQY

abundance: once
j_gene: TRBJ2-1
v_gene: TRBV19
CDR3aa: ASTRQARALSSYNEQF

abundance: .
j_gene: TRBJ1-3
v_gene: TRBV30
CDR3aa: AWGSGGNTIY

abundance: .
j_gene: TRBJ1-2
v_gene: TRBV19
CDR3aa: ASSRNPGTVDGYT

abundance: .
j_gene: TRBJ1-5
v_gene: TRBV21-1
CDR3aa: ASNRTGGRQPQH

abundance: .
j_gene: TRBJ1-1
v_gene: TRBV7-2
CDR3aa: ASSFQHRNTEAF